Presented here are 10 T cell receptor beta chains from one specimen sequenced in a study of breast tumors, draining lymph nodes, adjacent tissues. Axillary draining lymph nodes of breast cancer patients supplied the node samples. MiXCR, applied by TCRdb to the multiplex PCR reads, yields one record per CDR3 protein. This table has fewer than 250,000 distinct CDR3 sequences, around 32% appearing once. Sequenced material: axillary lymph node tissue. Every receptor here comes from a female donor with breast cancer. Some clones in this sample may be carry-over from other donors' samples.

This clonotype was observed many times. The chain joins TRBV3-1 to TRBJ2-7; 9 bases agree with TRBD2. The junction had 10 bases not matched to a gene; V was cut back by 4 bases and J by 9 bases. Germline loops: CDR1 LGHDT, CDR2 YNNKEL (reference sequence). The CDR3 loop spans 14 amino acids. The DNA for the CDR3 is TGTGCCAGCAGCCCCCCGGGCGGGAGGGCAGGGCAGTACTTC. It is translated as CASSPPGGRAGQYF.

This clonotype has at least ten counts. The gene calls are TRBV5-1 and TRBJ2-5; 9 nucleotides agree with TRBD1. From germline, CDR1 is SGHRS and CDR2 YFSETQ. CDR3 length: 14 residues. V was pared by 4 bases and J by 5 bases, with 6 bases of the junction left unmatched. The DNA of the CDR3 is TGCGCCAGCAGCACGGGACAGGGTCGGGAGACCCAGTACTTC. It specifies CASSTGQGRETQYF.

Remarks on this clonotype: This clone may be a read error of a much larger clone one base away. The chain joins TRBV3-1 to TRBJ2-7, with TRBD2 identical over 7 bases. Per the germline V gene, CDR1 is LGHDT and CDR2 is YNNKEL (reference sequence). The CDR3 length is 17 residues. CDR3 sequence reads: CPSSQDVPSGTFYEQYF. DNA of the CDR3: TGTCCCAGCAGCCAAGATGTGCCGAGCGGGACCTTCTACGAGCAGTACTTC.

Concerning this clonotype: A much more abundant neighbour one base away suggests this may be a read error. The chain joins TRBV5-4 to TRBJ2-5; D is unresolved. The CDR3 is made up of 14 amino acids. Per the germline V gene, CDR1 is SGHNT and CDR2 is YYREEE (reference sequence). V shed 6 bases and J shed 5 bases, with 17 bases lying between them. The CDR3 nucleotides read TGTGCCAGCAACTCCCCACGATCAATGGAGACCCAGTACTTC. As protein: CASNSPRSMETQYF.

Note on this clonotype: At one end the junction does not follow the germline gene, possibly because of a read error. The chain couples TRBV20-1 to TRBJ1-1; tentatively, D is TRBD1 (5 bases). CDR1 is DFQATT and CDR2 is SNEGSKA in the germline V gene (reference sequence). The CDR3 runs 11 residues. As DNA, the CDR3 is TGCAGTGCTAGCGAGGGGACTGAAGCTTCCTTT. Translating it yields CSASEGTEASF.

V is TRBV5-1 and J is TRBJ2-1, with 8 bases that match TRBD1. J lost 2 bases, V lost 5 bases, and 12 bases had no gene match. The CDR3 is made up of 17 amino acids. In germline, CDR1 is SGHRS, CDR2 YFSETQ. CDR3 sequence reads: CASRLRSTGGAYNEQFF. CDR3 DNA sequence: TGCGCCAGCAGGCTACGGAGCACAGGGGGAGCCTACAATGAGCAGTTCTTC.

This sequence joins TRBV27 and TRBJ2-3; 9 bases align to TRBD2. V shed 3 bases and J 5 bases; nucleotides not matched to a gene: 9. The CDR3 has 16 residues. The germline V gene has CDR1 MNHEY and CDR2 SMNVEV (reference sequence). The CDR3 sequence is CASSFWSTSGEDTQYF. The CDR3 nucleotides are TGTGCCAGCAGTTTTTGGTCGACTAGCGGAGAAGATACGCAGTATTTT.

There are many counts of this clonotype. The V call is TRBV7-8, the J call TRBJ2-1; D unclear. Germline lookup yields CDR1 SGHVS and CDR2 FQNEAQ. This CDR3 region has 11 residues. The ends were cut back, 5 bases at V and 7 bases at J, with 6 bases in the middle. The CDR3 here is CASSVENEQFF. As DNA, the CDR3 is TGTGCCAGCAGCGTCGAAAATGAGCAGTTCTTC.

In regard to this clonotype: A junction end diverges from the germline sequence, so it may reflect a read error. The rearrangement uses TRBV20-1 and TRBJ1-6; D is unresolved. The CDR3 runs 14 residues. The germline V gene has CDR1 DFQATT and CDR2 SNEGSKA (reference sequence). The DNA for the CDR3 is TGCAGTGCTTGGGAACAGTCTAATAATTCCCCCCTCCACTTT. Protein product: CSAWEQSNNSPLHF.

Ten or more counts support this clonotype. This sequence joins TRBV7-3 and TRBJ2-7; D may be TRBD2 (5 bases). CDR1 SGHTA and CDR2 FQGTGA come from the germline V gene. This CDR3 contains 16 residues. V lost 1 base, J lost 0 bases, and 13 bases lay in between. The CDR3 nucleotides are TGTGCCAGCAGCTTAATGGGTAGCGTAAGCTCCTACGAGCAGTACTTC. This gives the protein CASSLMGSVSSYEQYF.